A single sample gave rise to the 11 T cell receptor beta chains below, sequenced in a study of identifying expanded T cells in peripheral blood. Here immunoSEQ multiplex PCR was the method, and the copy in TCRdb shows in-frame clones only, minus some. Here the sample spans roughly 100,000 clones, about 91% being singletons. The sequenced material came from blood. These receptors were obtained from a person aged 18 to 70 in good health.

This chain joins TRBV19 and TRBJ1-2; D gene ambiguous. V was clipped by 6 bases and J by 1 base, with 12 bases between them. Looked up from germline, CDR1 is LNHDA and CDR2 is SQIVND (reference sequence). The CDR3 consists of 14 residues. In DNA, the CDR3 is TGTGCCAGTAGCAGAGACCACAGTAACTATGGCTACACCTTC. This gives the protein CASSRDHSNYGYTF.

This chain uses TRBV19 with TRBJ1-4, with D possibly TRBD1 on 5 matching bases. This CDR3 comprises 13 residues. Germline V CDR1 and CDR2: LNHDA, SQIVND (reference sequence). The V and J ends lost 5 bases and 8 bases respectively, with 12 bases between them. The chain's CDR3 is CASSGTWGEKLFF. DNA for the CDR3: TGTGCCAGTAGTGGGACTTGGGGGGAAAAACTGTTTTTT. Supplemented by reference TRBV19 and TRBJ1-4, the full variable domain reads DGGITQSPKYLFRKEGQNVTLSCEQNLNHDAMYWYRQDPGQGLRLIYYSQIVNDFQKGDIAEGYSVSREKKESFPLTVTSAQKNPTAFYLCASSGTWGEKLFFGSGTQLSVL.

DNA for the CDR3: TGTGCCAGCAGCCTTTTTGATCGCGGATACCCTGGAAACACCATATATTTT. It specifies CASSLFDRGYPGNTIYF. The V gene is TRBV7-8, the J gene TRBJ1-3; no firm D call. The CDR3 contains 17 residues. The V gene's germline CDR1 is SGHVS and CDR2 FQNEAQ. Trimming removed 5 bases from V and 2 bases from J, with 19 bases in between. Looking up the rest from reference TRBV7-8 and TRBJ1-3 gives the full variable domain: GAGVSQSPRYKVAKRGQDVALRCDPISGHVSLFWYQQALGQGPEFLTYFQNEAQLDKSGLPSDRFFAERPEGSVSTLKIQRTQQEDSAVYLCASSLFDRGYPGNTIYFGEGSWLTVV.

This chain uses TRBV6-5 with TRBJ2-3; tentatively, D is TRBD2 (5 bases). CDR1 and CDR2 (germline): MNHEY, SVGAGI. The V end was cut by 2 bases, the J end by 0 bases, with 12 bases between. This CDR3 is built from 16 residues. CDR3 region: CASSYGSGDSTDTQYF. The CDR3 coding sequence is TGTGCCAGCAGTTACGGATCCGGGGATAGCACAGATACGCAGTATTTT.

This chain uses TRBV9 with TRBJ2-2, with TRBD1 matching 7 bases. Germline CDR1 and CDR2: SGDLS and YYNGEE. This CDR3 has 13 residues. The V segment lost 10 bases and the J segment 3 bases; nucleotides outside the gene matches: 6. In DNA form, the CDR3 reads TGTGCCGCCCGGGACAGCGACACCGGGGAGCTGTTTTTT. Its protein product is CAARDSDTGELFF.

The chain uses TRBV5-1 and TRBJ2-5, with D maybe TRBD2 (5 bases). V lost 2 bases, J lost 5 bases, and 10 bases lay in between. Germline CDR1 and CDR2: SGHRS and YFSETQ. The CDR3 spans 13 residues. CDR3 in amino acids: CASSFQGGETQYF. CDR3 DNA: TGCGCCAGCAGCTTTCAAGGCGGGGAGACCCAGTACTTC.

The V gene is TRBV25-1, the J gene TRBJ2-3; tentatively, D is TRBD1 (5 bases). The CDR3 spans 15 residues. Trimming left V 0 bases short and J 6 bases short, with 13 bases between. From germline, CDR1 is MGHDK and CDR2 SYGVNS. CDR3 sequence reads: CASSEYGALKDTQYF. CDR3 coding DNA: TGTGCCAGCAGTGAATATGGGGCCCTCAAGGATACGCAGTATTTT.

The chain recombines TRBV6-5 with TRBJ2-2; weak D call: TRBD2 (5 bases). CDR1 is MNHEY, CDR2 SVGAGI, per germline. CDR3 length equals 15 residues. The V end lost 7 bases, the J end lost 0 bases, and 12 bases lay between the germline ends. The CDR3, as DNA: TGTGCCAGCACCCCCGAGGGTACGAACACCGGGGAGCTGTTTTTT. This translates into CASTPEGTNTGELFF.

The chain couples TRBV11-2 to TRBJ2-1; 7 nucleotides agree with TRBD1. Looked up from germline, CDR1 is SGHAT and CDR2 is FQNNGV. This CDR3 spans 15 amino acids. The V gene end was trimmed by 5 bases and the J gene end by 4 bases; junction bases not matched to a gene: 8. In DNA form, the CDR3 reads TGTGCCAGCAGCCTTCAGGGGGAGTGGTACAATGAGCAGTTCTTC. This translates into CASSLQGEWYNEQFF.

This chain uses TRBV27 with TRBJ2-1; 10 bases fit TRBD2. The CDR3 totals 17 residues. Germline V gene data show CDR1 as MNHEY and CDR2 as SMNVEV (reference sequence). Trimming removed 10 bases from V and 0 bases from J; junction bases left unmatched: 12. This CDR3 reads CAKGLAEYLSSYNEQFF. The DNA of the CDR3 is TGTGCCAAAGGACTAGCGGAGTATTTAAGCTCCTACAATGAGCAGTTCTTC.

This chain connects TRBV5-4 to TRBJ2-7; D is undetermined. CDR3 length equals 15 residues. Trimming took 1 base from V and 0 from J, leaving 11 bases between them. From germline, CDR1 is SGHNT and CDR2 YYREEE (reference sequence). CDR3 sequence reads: CASSLFGTDSYEQYF. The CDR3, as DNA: TGTGCCAGCAGCTTGTTTGGCACGGACTCCTACGAGCAGTACTTC.